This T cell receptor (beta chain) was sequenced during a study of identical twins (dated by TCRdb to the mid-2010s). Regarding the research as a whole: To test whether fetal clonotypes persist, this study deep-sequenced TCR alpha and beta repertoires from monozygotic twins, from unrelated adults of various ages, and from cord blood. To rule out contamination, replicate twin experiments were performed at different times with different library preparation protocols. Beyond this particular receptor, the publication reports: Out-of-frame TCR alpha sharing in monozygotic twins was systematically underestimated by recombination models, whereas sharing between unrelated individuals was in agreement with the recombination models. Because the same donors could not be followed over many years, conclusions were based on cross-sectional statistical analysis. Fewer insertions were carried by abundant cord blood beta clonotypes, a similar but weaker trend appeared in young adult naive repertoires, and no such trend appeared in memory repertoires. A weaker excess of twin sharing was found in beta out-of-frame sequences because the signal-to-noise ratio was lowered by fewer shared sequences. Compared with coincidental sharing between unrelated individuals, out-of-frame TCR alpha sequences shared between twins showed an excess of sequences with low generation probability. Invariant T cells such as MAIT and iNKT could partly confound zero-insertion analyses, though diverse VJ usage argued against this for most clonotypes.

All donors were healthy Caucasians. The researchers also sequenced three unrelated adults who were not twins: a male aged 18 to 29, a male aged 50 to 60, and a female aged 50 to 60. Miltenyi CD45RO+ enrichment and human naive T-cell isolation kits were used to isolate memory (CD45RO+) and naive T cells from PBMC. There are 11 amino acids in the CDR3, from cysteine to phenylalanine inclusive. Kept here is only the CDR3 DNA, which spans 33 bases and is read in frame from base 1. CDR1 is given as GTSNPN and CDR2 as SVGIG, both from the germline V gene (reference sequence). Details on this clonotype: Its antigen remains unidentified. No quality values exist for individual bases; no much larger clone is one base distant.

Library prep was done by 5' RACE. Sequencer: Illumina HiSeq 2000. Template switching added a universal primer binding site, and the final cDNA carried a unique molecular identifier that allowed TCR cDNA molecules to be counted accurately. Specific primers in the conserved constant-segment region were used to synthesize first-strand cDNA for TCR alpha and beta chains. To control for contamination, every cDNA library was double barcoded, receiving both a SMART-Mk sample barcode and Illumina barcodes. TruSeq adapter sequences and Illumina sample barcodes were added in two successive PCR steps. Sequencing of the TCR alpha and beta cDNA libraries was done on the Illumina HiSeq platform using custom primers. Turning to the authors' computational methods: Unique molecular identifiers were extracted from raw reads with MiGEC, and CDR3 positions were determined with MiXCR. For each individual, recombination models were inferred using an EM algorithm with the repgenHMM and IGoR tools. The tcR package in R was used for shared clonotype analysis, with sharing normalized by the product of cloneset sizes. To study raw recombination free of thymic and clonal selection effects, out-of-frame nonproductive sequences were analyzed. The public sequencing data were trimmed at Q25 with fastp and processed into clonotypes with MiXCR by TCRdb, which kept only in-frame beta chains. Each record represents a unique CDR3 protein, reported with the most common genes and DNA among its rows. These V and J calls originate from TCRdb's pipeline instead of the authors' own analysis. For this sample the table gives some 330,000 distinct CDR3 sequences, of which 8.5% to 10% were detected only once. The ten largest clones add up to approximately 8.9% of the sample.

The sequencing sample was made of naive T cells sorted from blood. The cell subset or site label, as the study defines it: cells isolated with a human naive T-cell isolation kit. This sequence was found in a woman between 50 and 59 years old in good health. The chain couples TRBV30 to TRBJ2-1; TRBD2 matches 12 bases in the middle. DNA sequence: TGTGGGCTAGCGGGAGGGAATGAGCAGTTCTTC. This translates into CGLAGGNEQFF. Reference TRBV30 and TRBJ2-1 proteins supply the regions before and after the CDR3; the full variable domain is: SQTIHQWPATLVQPVGSPLSLECTVEGTSNPNLYWYRQAAGRGLQLLFYSVGIGQISSEVPQNLSASRPQDRQFILSSKKLLLSDSGFYLCGLAGGNEQFFGPGTRLTVL.